Listed below are T cell receptor beta chains from one sample, sequenced in a study of CD8+CD57+ T cells in acquired aplastic anemia. TCRdb passed the reads through MiXCR, listing each CDR3 protein once. The profile shows hundreds of thousands of distinct CDR3 sequences, around 68% of them singletons. Specimen: sorted CD4+, CD8+, or CD8+CD57+ T cells (not recorded which) from PBMCs. Receptor source: a human donor in good health, serving as a control. The CDR3 runs from the conserved cysteine through the conserved F or W. A D gene is named only where the DNA matches it firmly. Size values are once, few and many counts, or a class for expanded clones, and some rows have none.

d_call j_call v_call clone_size cdr3_nt cdr3_aa
NA TRBJ1-3 TRBV7-8 NA TGTGCCACCAGCAGGGAGAGGGGTGGTAACCCCATATATTTT CATSRERGGNPIYF
NA TRBJ1-2 TRBV2 NA TGTGCCAGCATGGCTACAGTTGCCCGGGCCCACTATGGCTACACCTTC CASMATVARAHYGYTF
TRBD1 TRBJ1-6 TRBV7-8 many TGTGCCAGCAGCTACGGACAGGTTCTCTATAATTCACCCCTCCACTTT CASSYGQVLYNSPLHF
NA TRBJ2-3 TRBV12-3/TRBV12-4 NA TGTGCCAGCAGGCCGCCCCACGGGGATGGCACAGATACGCAGTATTTT CASRPPHGDGTDTQYF
NA TRBJ1-4 TRBV5-6 many TGTGCCAGCAGCTTGGTTAGGGGAACCGAACATGAAAAACTGTTTTTT CASSLVRGTEHEKLFF
TRBD2 TRBJ2-1 TRBV2 NA TGTGCCAGCAGGGCCGGACTAGCCGGCAATGAGCAGTTCTTC CASRAGLAGNEQFF
NA TRBJ1-1 TRBV5-1 NA TGCGCCAGCAGCTTTTCGTCAGGGAGGAACACTGAAGCTTTCTTT CASSFSSGRNTEAFF
NA TRBJ1-1 TRBV4-3 NA TGCGCCAGCAGAGAGGACCGCACTGAAGCCTTCTTT CASREDRTEAFF
NA TRBJ1-5 TRBV19 few TGTGCCAGTACCCTCCCAAACGGTCCGCGGCATTTT CASTLPNGPRHF
NA TRBJ1-2 TRBV7-6 NA TGTGCCAGCAGCTTGGGGGGGGATGGGTATGGCTACACCTTC CASSLGGDGYGYTF
NA TRBJ2-1 TRBV3-1 many TGTGCCAGCAGCCAAGCGGATGAGCAGTTCTTC CASSQADEQFF
TRBD1 TRBJ1-3 TRBV7-2 many TGTGCCAGCAGCTTATACTCGACAGGGGGCAATAGAAACACCATATATTTT CASSLYSTGGNRNTIYF
NA TRBJ2-2 TRBV2 NA TGTGCCAGCACCGACCCGCGGGGGGAGCTGTTTTTT CASTDPRGELFF
TRBD1 TRBJ1-4 TRBV6-2/TRBV6-3 many TGTGCCAGTGGGGCCGGGACAGGGGTTAAACTGTTTTTT CASGAGTGVKLFF
NA TRBJ2-3 TRBV20-1 many TGCAGTGCCCCCCCATCGGGTAGCACAGATACGCAGTATTTT CSAPPSGSTDTQYF
NA TRBJ1-6 TRBV7-9 NA TGTGCCAGCAGCTTAGCGCGGCAGCGAACACCGGGGAGCCTCCACTTT CASSLARQRTPGSLHF
TRBD1 TRBJ1-2 TRBV10-3 once TGTGCCATCAGTGAGGTTACAGGGGACTATGGCTACACCTTC CAISEVTGDYGYTF
NA TRBJ2-5 TRBV7-6 NA TGTGCCAGCTACGGGGGTTTTGGGGAGACCCAGTACTTC CASYGGFGETQYF
NA TRBJ2-3 TRBV9 many TGTGCCAGCGGGGGGGGCGCTCACCATAGCACAGATACGCAGTATTTT CASGGGAHHSTDTQYF
NA TRBJ2-6 TRBV11-2 many TGTGCCAGCAGCTTAAAATTAGGCAGGGCCGTCAGGGCTGGGGCCAACGTCCTGACTTTC CASSLKLGRAVRAGANVLTF
TRBD1 TRBJ2-1 TRBV10-1 many TGCGCCAGCAGCCAAGACAGGGAAAGGCGCAATTTC CASSQDRERRNF
NA TRBJ1-2 TRBV7-2 NA TGTGCCAGCAGCGCATCTCCCGTTGAATTCTACGGGCAGACCTTC CASSASPVEFYGQTF
TRBD1 TRBJ1-1 TRBV5-1 once TGCGCCAGCAGCTTGGTTACAGGGGTGAGCACTGAAGCTTTCTTT CASSLVTGVSTEAFF
NA TRBJ2-7 TRBV7-9 NA TGTGCCAGCAGCCAAGGGTGGGGGGCGGGCGAGCAGTACTTC CASSQGWGAGEQYF
TRBD1 TRBJ2-7 TRBV7-9 NA TGTGCCAGCAGCTTAGGGCAGGGGGCCGGCACACATACGTTC CASSLGQGAGTHTF
NA TRBJ1-4 TRBV4-3 NA TGCAGCATTAGACGGCGGAATGAAAAACTGTTTTTT CSIRRRNEKLFF
NA TRBJ1-4 TRBV7-2 NA TGTGCCAGCAGCAATAGCGGGGCTTTTACAGATACGCAGTTTTTT CASSNSGAFTDTQFF
NA TRBJ2-5 TRBV6-6 many TGTGCCAGCAGGAGGGGGGAGACTAGCTGGGGCGGAGAGACCCAGTACTTC CASRRGETSWGGETQYF
NA TRBJ1-6 TRBV6-2/TRBV6-3 NA TGTGCCAGCAGTGCGGACAGAGAGAGGAGGCCCCTCCACTTT CASSADRERRPLHF
NA TRBJ1-6 TRBV15 NA TGTGCCACCAGCACCCCTGGAGGGATGTCCTATAATTTGCCCCTCCACTTT CATSTPGGMSYNLPLHF
NA TRBJ2-7 TRBV7-6 NA NA CASSSITEAFFGQF
NA TRBJ1-1 TRBV10-1 once TGCGCCAGCAGTGAAGGCACATCTGAAGCTTTCTTT CASSEGTSEAFF
NA TRBJ1-1 TRBV24-1 once TGTGCCACCAAGTGGGGGACTGAAGCTTTCTTT CATKWGTEAFF
TRBD2 TRBJ2-3 TRBV7-2 many TGTGCCAGCAGCTTTCCGGGGGGGACAGATACGCAGTATTTT CASSFPGGTDTQYF
NA TRBJ2-5 TRBV15 NA TGCGCCAGTCCAGAGAGTGGAGCCCATCAGCCCCAGTACTTC CASPESGAHQPQYF
NA TRBJ2-5 TRBV7-9 NA TGTGCCAGCAGCTTAATGGGGAGCCAAGAGACCCAGTACTTC CASSLMGSQETQYF
TRBD1 TRBJ1-5 TRBV20-1 many TGCAGTGCTGGGACAGGCAATCAGCCCCAGCATTTT CSAGTGNQPQHF
NA TRBJ2-7 TRBV14 NA TGTGCCAGCAGCCCCGGAACGAGCCGCAATGAGCAGTTC CASSPGTSRNEQF
TRBD1 TRBJ1-1 TRBV6-6 many TGTGCCAGCAAGCCGGTGAACAGGGGAGATGCGAACACTGAAGCTTTCTTT CASKPVNRGDANTEAFF
NA TRBJ1-1 TRBV20-1 NA TGCAGTGCCAGAACGGGGCGGGGGGACACTGAAGCTTTCTTT CSARTGRGDTEAFF
NA TRBJ1-5 TRBV5-5 NA TGTGCCAGCAGCCCCCCGGTGAGCAATCAGCCCCAGCATTTT CASSPPVSNQPQHF
NA TRBJ1-5 TRBV19 few TGTGCCAGTAGTGGCCAGGGTTTCAATCAGCCCCAGCATTTT CASSGQGFNQPQHF
TRBD2 TRBJ2-7 TRBV20-1 NA TGCAGTGTAACTGGACTAGCGGGGTCGTCTAGGGGTGAGCAGTACTTC CSVTGLAGSSRGEQYF
NA TRBJ2-7 TRBV2 NA TGTGCCAGCAGTGTGGACGGGCACCATTACGAGCACTACTTC CASSVDGHHYEHYF
NA TRBJ2-1 TRBV2 NA TGTGCCAGCAGGGGCACACTCTCCTACAATGGGCAATTCTTC CASRGTLSYNGQFF
NA TRBJ2-2 TRBV5-4 NA TGTGCCAGCAGCCTCGTCGGCTCGGGGACCGGGGAGCTGTTTTTT CASSLVGSGTGELFF
TRBD1 TRBJ2-3 TRBV19 few TGTGCCAGTAGTACGACAGGGAGCGCGGATACGCAGTATTTT CASSTTGSADTQYF
NA TRBJ1-2 TRBV14 many TGTGCCAGCAGCCAAGATATTGCGTATGGCTACACCTTC CASSQDIAYGYTF
NA TRBJ2-5 TRBV20-1 NA TGCAGTGCTAGAGCCTCAGGGGCAGAGACCCAGTACTTC CSARASGAETQYF
TRBD2 TRBJ2-5 TRBV7-3 NA TGTGCTAGCAGCCCCGGGGCGGCGGGGGGCCCAGAGACCCAGTACTTC CASSPGAAGGPETQYF
NA TRBJ2-2 TRBV7-2 NA TGTGCCACCTCCCAGGACCCGAACACCGGGGAGCTGTTTTTT CATSQDPNTGELFF
NA TRBJ1-1 TRBV20-1 NA TGCAGTGCTAGAGCAGGGCATCATGGCGCTTTCTTT CSARAGHHGAFF
NA TRBJ1-2 TRBV20-1 NA TGCAGTGCGCGGAAAGGCGCCGGGCACACCTTC CSARKGAGHTF
NA TRBJ2-1 TRBV20-1 NA TGCAGTGCCCCAATAAGAGGTTTCTCTGAGAATGAGCAGTTCTTC CSAPIRGFSENEQFF